This T cell receptor beta chain derives from a study of identical twins listed by TCRdb under 2016. In the study overall: The study deep-sequenced TCR alpha and beta repertoires from monozygotic twins, unrelated adults of various ages and cord blood to test whether fetal clonotypes persist. To rule out contamination, the twin experiments were replicated at different times with different library preparation protocols.

Libraries were built with 5' RACE. Sequencing used an Illumina HiSeq 2000. Template switching introduced a universal primer binding site; the final cDNA contained a unique molecular identifier, enabling accurate counting of TCR cDNA molecules. Specific primers in the conserved constant-segment region were used to synthesize first-strand cDNA for TCR alpha and beta chains. To control for contamination, every cDNA library was double barcoded, receiving both a SMART-Mk sample barcode and Illumina barcodes. TruSeq adapter sequences and Illumina sample barcodes were added in two successive PCR steps. The TCR alpha and beta cDNA libraries were sequenced on the Illumina HiSeq platform using custom primers. Turning to the authors' computational methods: MiGEC was used to process raw reads and extract unique molecular identifiers, and MiXCR was used to find CDR3 positions. For each individual, recombination models were inferred using an EM algorithm with the repgenHMM and IGoR tools. The tcR package in R was used for shared clonotype analysis, with sharing normalized by the product of cloneset sizes. To study raw recombination free of thymic and clonal selection effects, out-of-frame nonproductive sequences were analyzed. In-frame beta chains were kept once TCRdb had trimmed the public reads at Q25 with fastp and called clones with MiXCR. Each CDR3 protein appears once, grouped with its most common genes and DNA. TCRdb, not the original authors, processed these V and J calls. The sample table records about 520,000 distinct CDR3 sequences; less than 25% of these occur just once. Around 1% of the sample is in the top ten clones.

This clonotype was seen a handful of times. Its antigen has not been determined. No qualities accompany the bases; no much larger clone lies one base away. General study outcomes and caveats: In monozygotic twins, recombination models systematically underestimated out-of-frame TCR alpha sharing, but the models matched the sharing seen between unrelated individuals. A weaker excess of twin sharing was found in beta out-of-frame sequences because the signal-to-noise ratio was lowered by fewer shared sequences. Invariant T cells such as MAIT and iNKT could partly confound zero-insertion analyses, although diverse VJ usage argued against such confounding for most clonotypes. Out-of-frame TCR alpha sequences shared between twins showed an excess of low generation-probability sequences compared with coincidental sharing between unrelated individuals. Because the same donors could not be followed over many years, the conclusions relied on cross-sectional statistical analysis. Fewer insertions were carried by abundant cord blood beta clonotypes; a weaker similar trend was observed in young adult naive repertoires, while no such trend was observed in memory repertoires.

Trimming costs V 4 bases and J 4 bases, and their ends lie 16 bases apart. The germline V gene gives CDR1 as SQVTM and CDR2 as ANQGSEA. The CDR3 runs 14 amino acids, cysteine and phenylalanine included. The only DNA kept is the CDR3, 42 bases in frame from the first base. Every donor in the study was a healthy Caucasian. The twin cohort consisted of three pairs of female monozygotic twins, all aged roughly 18 to 29 years. Positive isolation kits from Invitrogen were used to isolate CD4+ and CD8+ T cell populations. This sample was shared with a second study, whose subject was T cells expressing NK-cell markers. The second study's paper adds: TCR beta-chain repertoires were profiled in sorted CD3+CD56+NKG2C+, CD3+CD56+NKG2C- and CD3+CD56-NKG2C+ T-cell subsets from several donors. Among the eight sequenced donors, seven were HCMV-seropositive and one was HCMV-seronegative. To restrict sorting to alphabetaTCR-expressing T cells, an anti-gammadeltaTCR antibody was added in several experiments. In roughly six donors, the dominant CD3+CD56+NKG2C+ clonotypes ranked among the top 10 CD8+ clonotypes, making up about 1.0-7.0% of CD8+ T cells. Those dominant clonotypes were again the most abundant among CD3+CD56-NKG2C+ cells in four donors, at about 25-60.1%. Whether the expanded NKG2C-expressing T cell clones were specific for HCMV antigens remained unclear. Randomly selected healthy volunteers, three men and five women, were used as the eight sequenced donors. A commercial ELISA kit detecting HCMV-specific IgG in serum was used to determine HCMV serostatus. Reads were demultiplexed and grouped by UMI with MIGEC, and clonotypes were assembled and quantified with MiTCR. To exclude erroneous sequences, any TCR cDNA sequence not supported by at least two reads was discarded. The tcR package was used for downstream repertoire analysis, and clonotypes were matched across fractions by CDR3 nucleotide sequence plus V segment. VDJmatch was used to annotate antigen specificity against VDJdb, with one amino acid substitution in CDR3 allowed.

The chain links TRBV29-1 with TRBJ1-2; a weak D assignment points to TRBD1 (6 bases agree). This clonotype was sampled from a woman aged 18-35 years in good health. The sequenced sample consisted of CD4+ T cells sorted from blood. The CDR3 sequence is CSVVPGAGSYGYTF. DNA sequence: TGCAGCGTTGTCCCGGGGGCCGGGAGCTATGGCTACACCTTC.